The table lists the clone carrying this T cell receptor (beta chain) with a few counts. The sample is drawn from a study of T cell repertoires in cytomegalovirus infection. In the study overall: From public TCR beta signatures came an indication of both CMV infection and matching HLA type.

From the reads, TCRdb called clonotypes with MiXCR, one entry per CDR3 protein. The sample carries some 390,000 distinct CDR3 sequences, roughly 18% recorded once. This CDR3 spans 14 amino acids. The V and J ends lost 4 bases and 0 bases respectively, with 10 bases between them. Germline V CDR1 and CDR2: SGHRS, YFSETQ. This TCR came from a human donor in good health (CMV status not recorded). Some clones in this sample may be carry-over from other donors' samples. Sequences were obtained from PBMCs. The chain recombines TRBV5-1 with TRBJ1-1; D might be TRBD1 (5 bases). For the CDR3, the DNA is TGCGCCAGCAGCGCGGGACTATTGAACACTGAAGCTTTCTTT. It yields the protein CASSAGLLNTEAFF.